The rows below give T cell receptor beta chains drawn from one sample of a study of cytomegalovirus exposure and HLA in healthy donors. The data were produced by immunoSEQ multiplex PCR, yet TCRdb's version contains in-frame clones alone and is incomplete. Of fewer than 200,000 clones listed, roughly 87% are singletons. What was sequenced was PBMCs. The source is a girl less than two years old in good health and CMV-seronegative. The CDR3 runs from the conserved cysteine through the conserved F or W. Fields, in order: D gene, V gene, clone size, J gene, CDR3 protein, CDR3 DNA. A D gene is named only where the DNA matches it firmly. Clone size is shown for a subset of rows, as once, few, many or a class of expanded clone.

d_call: .
v_call: TRBV7-9
clone_size: .
j_call: TRBJ1-1
cdr3_aa: CASSLASGSEAFF
cdr3_nt: TGTGCCAGCAGCTTAGCGTCGGGGAGTGAAGCTTTCTTT

d_call: .
v_call: TRBV5-1
clone_size: .
j_call: TRBJ2-4
cdr3_aa: CASSPARAKNIQYF
cdr3_nt: TGCGCCAGCAGTCCCGCTAGGGCCAAAAACATTCAGTACTTC

d_call: .
v_call: TRBV6-5
clone_size: .
j_call: TRBJ1-5
cdr3_aa: CASSYELNQPQHF
cdr3_nt: TGTGCCAGCAGTTACGAGTTAAATCAGCCCCAGCATTTT

d_call: TRBD1
v_call: TRBV5-1
clone_size: .
j_call: TRBJ1-4
cdr3_aa: CASSLVGTGGEKLFF
cdr3_nt: TGCGCCAGCAGCTTGGTTGGGACAGGGGGTGAAAAACTGTTTTTT

d_call: .
v_call: TRBV19
clone_size: .
j_call: TRBJ1-2
cdr3_aa: CASSPLRQEFYGYTF
cdr3_nt: TGTGCCAGTAGTCCCTTACGTCAAGAGTTTTATGGCTACACCTTC

d_call: .
v_call: TRBV6-1
clone_size: .
j_call: TRBJ1-2
cdr3_aa: CASSFRDGGYTF
cdr3_nt: TGTGCCAGCAGCTTCAGGGATGGAGGCTACACCTTC

d_call: TRBD1
v_call: TRBV5-6
clone_size: .
j_call: TRBJ2-5
cdr3_aa: CASSWDSIETQYF
cdr3_nt: TGTGCCAGCAGCTGGGACAGTATTGAGACCCAGTACTTC

d_call: TRBD1
v_call: TRBV13
clone_size: .
j_call: TRBJ2-7
cdr3_aa: CASSLGQGVIYEQYF
cdr3_nt: TGTGCCAGCAGCTTAGGGCAGGGGGTCATTTACGAGCAGTACTTC

d_call: TRBD1
v_call: TRBV19
clone_size: .
j_call: TRBJ2-7
cdr3_aa: CASSKDRGIGGSEQYF
cdr3_nt: TGTGCCAGTAGTAAAGACAGGGGGATAGGGGGGAGCGAGCAGTACTTC

d_call: TRBD1
v_call: TRBV19
clone_size: .
j_call: TRBJ1-6
cdr3_aa: CASTVSGTGYSPLHF
cdr3_nt: TGTGCCAGTACCGTATCCGGGACAGGGTATTCACCCCTCCACTTT

d_call: .
v_call: TRBV15
clone_size: .
j_call: TRBJ2-7
cdr3_aa: CATSQGPDSVREQYF
cdr3_nt: TGTGCCACCAGCCAAGGGCCCGATAGCGTTAGGGAGCAGTACTTC

d_call: .
v_call: TRBV9
clone_size: .
j_call: TRBJ2-1
cdr3_aa: CASSVGTGPEQFF
cdr3_nt: TGTGCCAGCAGCGTAGGAACAGGGCCTGAGCAGTTCTTC

d_call: .
v_call: TRBV30
clone_size: few
j_call: TRBJ2-2
cdr3_aa: CAWSVRNTGELFF
cdr3_nt: TGTGCCTGGAGTGTCAGAAACACCGGGGAGCTGTTTTTT

d_call: .
v_call: TRBV29-1
clone_size: .
j_call: TRBJ2-2
cdr3_aa: CSVYYRVTGELFF
cdr3_nt: TGCAGCGTTTACTACAGGGTTACCGGGGAGCTGTTTTTT

d_call: .
v_call: TRBV29-1
clone_size: .
j_call: TRBJ2-2
cdr3_aa: CSVESSGELFF
cdr3_nt: TGCAGCGTTGAAAGCTCCGGGGAGCTGTTTTTT

d_call: TRBD1
v_call: TRBV6-1
clone_size: .
j_call: TRBJ2-5
cdr3_aa: CASSEAGQGETQYF
cdr3_nt: TGTGCCAGCAGTGAAGCGGGACAGGGAGAGACCCAGTACTTC

d_call: .
v_call: TRBV21-1
clone_size: .
j_call: TRBJ2-7
cdr3_aa: CASTPGQKTYEQYF
cdr3_nt: TGTGCCAGCACCCCGGGACAGAAGACTTACGAGCAGTACTTC

d_call: .
v_call: TRBV4-2
clone_size: .
j_call: TRBJ2-5
cdr3_aa: CASSQGRGRQETQYF
cdr3_nt: TGTGCCAGCAGCCAAGGGCGTGGGCGCCAAGAGACCCAGTACTTC

d_call: TRBD1
v_call: TRBV5-1
clone_size: .
j_call: TRBJ2-5
cdr3_aa: CASSLQDRPGKETQYF
cdr3_nt: TGCGCCAGCAGCTTGCAGGACAGGCCTGGGAAAGAAACCCAGTACTTC

d_call: .
v_call: TRBV27
clone_size: .
j_call: TRBJ1-2
cdr3_aa: CASSTSRRTLGYGYTF
cdr3_nt: TGTGCCAGCAGTACCTCTAGGCGGACTCTAGGCTATGGCTACACCTTC

d_call: .
v_call: TRBV5-4
clone_size: .
j_call: TRBJ1-4
cdr3_aa: CASSLSPGQAGEKLFF
cdr3_nt: TGTGCCAGCAGCTTGTCGCCCGGCCAGGCGGGCGAAAAACTGTTTTTT

d_call: .
v_call: TRBV9
clone_size: .
j_call: TRBJ1-2
cdr3_aa: CASSYLGQGHYGYTF
cdr3_nt: TGTGCCAGCAGTTACCTTGGGCAGGGGCACTATGGCTACACCTTC

d_call: .
v_call: TRBV18
clone_size: .
j_call: TRBJ2-5
cdr3_aa: CASSPQGGQETQYF
cdr3_nt: TGTGCCAGCTCACCCCAGGGAGGCCAAGAGACCCAGTACTTC

d_call: TRBD1
v_call: TRBV13
clone_size: once
j_call: TRBJ2-2
cdr3_aa: CASSRTTYNRDRGRTGELFF
cdr3_nt: TGTGCCAGCAGCAGAACGACATATAACCGGGACAGGGGACGCACCGGGGAGCTGTTTTTT

d_call: .
v_call: TRBV4-1
clone_size: .
j_call: TRBJ2-2
cdr3_aa: CASSLQMNTGELFF
cdr3_nt: TGCGCCAGCAGCCTCCAGATGAACACCGGGGAGCTGTTTTTT

d_call: TRBD2
v_call: TRBV7-6
clone_size: .
j_call: TRBJ2-3
cdr3_aa: CASSLPRTSGRGVDTQYF
cdr3_nt: TGTGCCAGCAGCTTACCCAGGACTAGCGGGAGAGGAGTGGATACGCAGTATTTT

d_call: .
v_call: TRBV4-2
clone_size: .
j_call: TRBJ2-3
cdr3_aa: CASSQTPSQGKGTDTQYF
cdr3_nt: TGTGCCAGCAGCCAAACCCCGTCACAGGGAAAGGGCACAGATACGCAGTATTTT

d_call: TRBD1
v_call: TRBV6-5
clone_size: .
j_call: TRBJ1-5
cdr3_aa: CASSRTGSGQPQHF
cdr3_nt: TGTGCCAGCAGTAGGACAGGGAGCGGTCAGCCCCAGCATTTT

d_call: .
v_call: TRBV6-6
clone_size: few
j_call: TRBJ1-6
cdr3_aa: CASSYSTGHRYSPLHF
cdr3_nt: TGTGCCAGCAGTTATTCCACGGGACATCGTTATTCACCCCTCCACTTT

d_call: .
v_call: TRBV7-9
clone_size: .
j_call: TRBJ2-3
cdr3_aa: CASSSERARTDTQYF
cdr3_nt: TGTGCCAGCAGCTCGGAGCGGGCGCGCACAGATACGCAGTATTTT

d_call: .
v_call: TRBV5-1
clone_size: .
j_call: TRBJ2-7
cdr3_aa: CASSLPRDWGSYEQYF
cdr3_nt: TGCGCCAGCAGCTTGCCCCGGGACTGGGGCTCCTACGAGCAGTACTTC

d_call: .
v_call: TRBV30
clone_size: .
j_call: TRBJ2-1
cdr3_aa: CAWSVRPGISSYNEQFF
cdr3_nt: TGTGCCTGGAGTGTACGGCCCGGGATCAGCTCCTACAATGAGCAGTTCTTC

d_call: TRBD2
v_call: TRBV6-6
clone_size: few
j_call: TRBJ2-7
cdr3_aa: CASVAGGRGEQYF
cdr3_nt: TGTGCCAGCGTAGCGGGGGGGCGGGGCGAGCAGTACTTC

d_call: .
v_call: TRBV6-5
clone_size: .
j_call: TRBJ1-2
cdr3_aa: CASSYLQGSNGYTF
cdr3_nt: TGTGCCAGCAGTTACCTTCAGGGAAGCAATGGCTACACCTTC

d_call: TRBD2
v_call: TRBV7-3
clone_size: .
j_call: TRBJ2-1
cdr3_aa: CASSLAGGRDEQFF
cdr3_nt: TGTGCCAGCAGCTTAGCGGGGGGGCGCGATGAGCAGTTCTTC

d_call: TRBD1
v_call: TRBV6-5
clone_size: .
j_call: TRBJ1-2
cdr3_aa: CASSYSMGQIFYGYTF
cdr3_nt: TGTGCCAGCAGTTACTCTATGGGACAGATATTCTATGGCTACACCTTC

d_call: .
v_call: TRBV30
clone_size: .
j_call: TRBJ2-5
cdr3_aa: CAWSAGETQYF
cdr3_nt: TGTGCCTGGAGTGCAGGAGAGACCCAGTACTTC